Listed below are T cell receptor beta chains from one sample, sequenced in a study of Graves' ophthalmopathy and Graves' hyperthyroidism. TCRdb recomputed calls from the multiplex PCR reads with MiXCR, one row per CDR3 protein. Of just over 400,000 distinct CDR3 sequences detected, roughly 20% appear once; the ten largest clones hold 2.5% to 3.5%. The specimen was peripheral blood. The origin of the receptors is a woman aged 18-35 years with stable Graves' hyperthyroidism. The CDR3 runs from the conserved cysteine through the conserved F or W. A D gene is named only where the DNA matches it firmly. Not every row has a clone size; where given, it reads once, few, many or a size class.

D	size	V	J	CDR3	DNA
TRBD1	.	TRBV6-1	TRBJ2-7	CASSETLTRQGLRHEQYF	TGTGCCAGCAGCGAAACCTTAACCCGACAGGGTCTGAGGCACGAGCAGTACTTC
TRBD1	many	TRBV6-2/TRBV6-3	TRBJ1-2	CASSYSTGTYGYTF	TGTGCCAGCAGTTACTCGACAGGGACCTATGGCTACACCTTC
.	many	TRBV4-1	TRBJ1-2	CASSQPLRDTVGYTF	TGCGCCAGCAGCCAACCCCTCCGGGACACAGTAGGCTACACCTTC
.	once	TRBV18	TRBJ2-2	CASSPFPIENSGDLFF	TGTGCCAGCTCACCATTCCCCATCGAGAACTCCGGGGATCTGTTTTTT
TRBD2	many	TRBV11-2	TRBJ2-7	CASSLLERDSYEQYF	TGTGCCAGCAGCCTTCTCGAGCGGGATTCCTACGAGCAGTACTTC
TRBD1	many	TRBV12-5	TRBJ1-1	CASGLVLGTGFTEAFF	TGTGCTAGTGGTTTGGTCTTGGGGACAGGGTTCACTGAAGCTTTCTTT
TRBD2	.	TRBV7-9	TRBJ2-1	CASSLREPNEQFF	TGTGCCAGCAGCTTGCGGGAGCCCAATGAGCAGTTCTTC
TRBD1	many	TRBV24-1	TRBJ2-5	CATSDPGGSGGRETQYF	TGTGCCACCAGTGACCCCGGTGGCTCAGGGGGCCGGGAGACCCAGTACTTC
.	.	TRBV6-5	TRBJ1-1	CASSLEFPQAFF	TGTGCCAGCAGTTTAGAATTCCCGCAAGCTTTCTTT
.	many	TRBV12-3/TRBV12-4	TRBJ1-6	CASSLQGDAPLHF	TGTGCCAGCAGTTTACAGGGAGATGCACCCCTCCACTTT
.	many	TRBV5-5	TRBJ2-2	CASSVGGKVGELFF	TGTGCCAGCAGCGTGGGTGGAAAAGTCGGGGAGCTGTTTTTT